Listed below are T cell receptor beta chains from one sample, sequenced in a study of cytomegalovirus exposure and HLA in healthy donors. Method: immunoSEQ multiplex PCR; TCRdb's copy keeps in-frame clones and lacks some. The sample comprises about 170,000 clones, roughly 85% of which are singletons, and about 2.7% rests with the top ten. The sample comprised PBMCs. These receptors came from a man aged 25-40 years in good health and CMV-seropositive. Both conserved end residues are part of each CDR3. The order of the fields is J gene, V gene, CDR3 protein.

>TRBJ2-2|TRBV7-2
CASSFPETAYTGELFF
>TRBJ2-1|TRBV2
CAGATLGGEGGQFF
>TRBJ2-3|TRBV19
CATTGGTDTQYF
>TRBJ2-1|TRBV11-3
CASSLLLWEGGNEQFF
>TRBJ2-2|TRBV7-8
CASSGIGQGRRPGELFF
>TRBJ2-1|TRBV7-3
CASSLILASGSRGYNEQFF
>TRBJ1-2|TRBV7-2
CASRLGGVYGYTF
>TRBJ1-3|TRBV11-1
CASSDRSSGNTIYF
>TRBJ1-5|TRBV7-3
CASSPTGGYEPQHF
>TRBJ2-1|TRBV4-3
CASSQDFGIDYLGEQFF
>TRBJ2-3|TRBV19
CASSPLAGGPDTQYF
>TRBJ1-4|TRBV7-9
CSSSSDRGIGEKLFF
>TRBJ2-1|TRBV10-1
CASSEQASEQFF
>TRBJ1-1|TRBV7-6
CASSLMTGEAFF
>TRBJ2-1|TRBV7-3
CASSFGGGGNEQFF
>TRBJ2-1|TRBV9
CASSVSSGSYNEQFF
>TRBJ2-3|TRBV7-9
CASSASGDTQYF
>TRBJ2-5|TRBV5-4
CASRRQGSETQYF
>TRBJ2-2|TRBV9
CASSPSAGGNPGELFF
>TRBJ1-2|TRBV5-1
CASSLGGEDGYTF
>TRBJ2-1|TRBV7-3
CASSLDRSYNEQFF
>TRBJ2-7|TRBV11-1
CASSSGGIRSEQYF
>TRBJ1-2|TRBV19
CASSMGPGVNYGYTF
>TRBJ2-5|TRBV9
CASSVAEETQYF
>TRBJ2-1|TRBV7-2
CASKGVSGRVEQFF
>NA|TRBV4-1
CASSQLPTGNHEQYF
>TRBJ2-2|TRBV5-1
CASGELTGELFF
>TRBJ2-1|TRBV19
CASSTNSGSLSYNEQFF
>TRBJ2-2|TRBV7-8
CASSLAWFENQPSGRGTGELFF
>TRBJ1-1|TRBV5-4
CASSLGANTEAFF
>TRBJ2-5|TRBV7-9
CASSLSITETQYF
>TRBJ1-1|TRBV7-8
CASSSTGITEAFF
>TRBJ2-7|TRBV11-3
CASSLLAGGYEQYF
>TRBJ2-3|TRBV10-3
CAISDTGITDTQYF
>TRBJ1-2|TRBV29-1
CSVDRGIYGYTF
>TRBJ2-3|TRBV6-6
CASSYQTGTDTQYF
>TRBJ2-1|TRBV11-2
CASSLARQNEQFF
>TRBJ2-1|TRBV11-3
CASSLRGGRYYNEQFF
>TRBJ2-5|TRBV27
CASPRSTGGGETQYF
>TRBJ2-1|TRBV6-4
CASSDGTSGNNEQFF
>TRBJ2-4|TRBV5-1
CASSFTTGTSKNIQYF
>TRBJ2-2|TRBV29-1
CSVEPRLATGELFF
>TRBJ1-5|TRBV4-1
CASSQDVSGFSNQPQHF
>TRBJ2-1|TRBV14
CASSQFIGSSYNEQFF
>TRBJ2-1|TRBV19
CASSIGAGGPYNEQFF
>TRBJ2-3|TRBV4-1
CASSQGLAGWADTQYF
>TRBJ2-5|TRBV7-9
CASSFYGGVRGKETQYF
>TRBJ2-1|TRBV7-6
CASSRQGPFDNEQFF
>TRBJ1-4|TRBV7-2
CASSFSRTGANEKLFF
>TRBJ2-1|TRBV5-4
CASRDPKAGGPYNEQFF
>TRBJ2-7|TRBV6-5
CASSEGFYEQYF
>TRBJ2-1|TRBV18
CASSPFRTGGPGEQFF
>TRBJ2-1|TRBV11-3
CASSLGARRSYNEQFF
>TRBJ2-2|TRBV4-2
CASSPLAGGGELFF
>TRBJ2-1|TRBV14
CASSQVQGLEQFF
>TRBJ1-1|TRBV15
CATSRGGGNTEAFF